The 11 T cell receptor beta chains presented below share a single source sample, sequenced in a study of blood T cell repertoires in COVID-19. Sequenced by immunoSEQ multiplex PCR; TCRdb stores in-frame clones only, minus some. The sample contains some 170,000 clones, 75% to 90% of which appear only once. The sequencing input was PBMCs or T cells enriched from blood (not recorded which). The receptors here all came from a man aged 35 to 55 who had recovered from COVID-19.

This rearrangement joins TRBV29-1 to TRBJ1-6; 8 bases are a match to TRBD1. The CDR3 is made up of 13 amino acids. The germline gives CDR1 SQVTM, CDR2 ANQGSEA. Trimming removed 6 bases from V and 7 bases from J; junction bases left unmatched: 5. The CDR3 protein is CSVAGQGNSPLHF. CDR3 DNA sequence: TGCAGCGTGGCCGGACAGGGAAATTCACCCCTCCACTTT.

The chain links TRBV29-1 to TRBJ2-1, with TRBD2 matching over 7 bases. Germline values: CDR1 SQVTM, CDR2 ANQGSEA. With V trimmed by 7 bases and J by 4 bases, 13 bases remained unmatched. CDR3 size: 15 residues. CDR3 in amino acids: CSGVGRGRDYNEQFF. In DNA form, the CDR3 reads TGCAGCGGCGTCGGGCGGGGGAGGGATTACAATGAGCAGTTCTTC.

The rearrangement joins TRBV20-1 to TRBJ2-3, with 7 bases that match TRBD2. Germline values: CDR1 DFQATT, CDR2 SNEGSKA (reference sequence). V lost 3 bases, J lost 2 bases, and 8 bases stayed unmatched. CDR3 length: 15 residues. This CDR3 is CSASSSGALTDTQYF. CDR3 nucleotide sequence: TGCAGTGCTAGTTCAAGCGGGGCCCTCACAGATACGCAGTATTTT.

The rearrangement links TRBV6-5 to TRBJ2-1; D perhaps matches TRBD1 (6 bases). Trimming left V 7 bases short and J 4 bases short, with 14 bases between. The CDR3 loop spans 14 amino acids. Germline CDR1 MNHEY, CDR2 SVGAGI. Here the CDR3 reads CASTSGAKYNEQFF. The CDR3 DNA sequence: TGTGCCAGCACTTCAGGGGCCAAATACAATGAGCAGTTCTTC.

This clone was detected a few times. The gene calls are TRBV2 and TRBJ1-2; TRBD1 is a possible D gene (6 bases). Germline CDR1 SNHLY, CDR2 FYNNEI. This CDR3 is built from 16 residues. Between the trimmed V and J ends, which lost 5 bases and 0 bases, there was a span of 16 bases. The CDR3 loop reads CASSRYRAQANYGYTF. In nucleotides, the CDR3 is TGTGCCAGCAGTCGTTACAGGGCACAAGCTAACTATGGCTACACCTTC.

V gene TRBV14 combines with J gene TRBJ1-3; D is unclear. This CDR3 is built from 13 residues. V was trimmed by 4 bases and J by 4 bases, leaving 8 bases between them. Germline CDR1 is SGHDN and CDR2 is FVKESK. CDR3 amino acids: CASSLVEGNTIYF. The CDR3 coding sequence is TGTGCCAGCAGCCTTGTTGAGGGAAACACCATATATTTT.

J is TRBJ2-1 and V is TRBV28; 11 bases align to TRBD2. This CDR3 spans 20 amino acids. V shed 3 bases, J shed 2 bases, and the junction held 15 bases outside the gene matches. Looked up from germline, CDR1 is MDHEN and CDR2 is SYDVKM. CDR3 amino acids: CASSFWRDSGTSGTYNEQFF. CDR3 DNA: TGTGCCAGCAGTTTTTGGAGGGACAGCGGGACTAGCGGTACCTACAATGAGCAGTTCTTC.

As to this clone: One junction end does not reproduce the germline sequence, and a read error may be involved. CDR3 nucleotide sequence: TGCAGTGCTAGCCAAGACTCCTTC. Translation: CSASQDSF. The chain uses TRBV20-1 and TRBJ1-2; D is unresolved. Germline-derived CDR1 and CDR2 are DFQATT and SNEGSKA (reference sequence). CDR3 length: 8 amino acids.

The chain has TRBV4-1 and TRBJ1-3; D ambiguous. CDR1 and CDR2 (germline): MGHRA, YSYEKL. The germline V and J ends were trimmed by 1 base and 0 bases, with 7 bases remaining between them. The CDR3 sequence is 15 residues long. CDR3 residues: CASSQGHSSGNTIYF. Written as DNA, the CDR3 is TGCGCCAGCAGCCAAGGGCACAGCTCTGGAAACACCATATATTTT.

V gene TRBV11-2 combines with J gene TRBJ2-7; weak D call: TRBD2 (6 bases). The CDR3 loop spans 16 amino acids. V was clipped by 3 bases and J by 6 bases, with 21 bases between them. Germline lookup yields CDR1 SGHAT and CDR2 FQNNGV. CDR3 in DNA: TGTGCCAGCAGCTTCCAACTCGGCGGCGGGATAGGCGAGCAGTACTTC. It codes for CASSFQLGGGIGEQYF. Full variable domain (remainder filled in from reference TRBV11-2 and TRBJ2-7): EAGVAQSPRYKIIEKRQSVAFWCNPISGHATLYWYQQILGQGPKLLIQFQNNGVVDDSQLPKDRFSAERLKGVDSTLKIQPAKLEDSAVYLCASSFQLGGGIGEQYFGPGTRLTVT.

The gene calls are TRBV11-2 and TRBJ2-6; D is ambiguous. Trimming took off 1 base at V and 3 bases at J, with 4 bases between the two ends. CDR1 and CDR2 from the germline V gene are SGHAT and FQNNGV. This CDR3 has 14 amino acids. The CDR3 bases are TGTGCCAGCAGCTTAGCACTTGGGGCCAACGTCCTGACTTTC. This sequence encodes CASSLALGANVLTF. The full variable domain, rest sourced from reference TRBV11-2 and TRBJ2-6, is EAGVAQSPRYKIIEKRQSVAFWCNPISGHATLYWYQQILGQGPKLLIQFQNNGVVDDSQLPKDRFSAERLKGVDSTLKIQPAKLEDSAVYLCASSLALGANVLTFGAGSRLTVL.